A single sample gave rise to the 25 T cell receptor beta chains below, sequenced in a study of blood T cell repertoires in COVID-19. Measured with immunoSEQ multiplex PCR; TCRdb has only the in-frame clones, and not every one. The sample shows some 120,000 clones, around 74% of them seen only once. Sequencing used peripheral blood. The receptors here all came from a man between 60 and 70 years old with acute or convalescent COVID-19.

The chain combines TRBV4-2 with TRBJ1-6, with 8 bases that match TRBD1. Germline CDR1 LGHNA, CDR2 YNFKEQ. The junction had 5 bases not matched to a gene; V was cut back by 9 bases and J by 1 base. This CDR3 comprises 15 residues. The CDR3 protein is CASGQGRSYNSPLHF. The CDR3, as DNA: TGTGCCAGTGGACAGGGACGTTCCTATAATTCACCCCTCCACTTT.

This clone was recorded only once. V usage is TRBV6-2 or TRBV6-3 and J usage is TRBJ1-1, with 10 bases aligning to TRBD1. V trimming: 4 bases; J trimming: 2 bases; junction bases outside the gene matches: 10. This CDR3 region has 17 residues. Germline assignment: CDR1 MNHEY and CDR2 SVGEGT. CDR3 nucleotide sequence: TGTGCCAGCAGTTGGACCGGGACAGGGGAACTCAACACTGAAGCTTTCTTT. This gives the protein CASSWTGTGELNTEAFF.

In this sample, this clone turned up a few times. The rearrangement joins TRBV19 to TRBJ2-2; 7 bases match TRBD2. Germline-derived CDR1 and CDR2 are LNHDA and SQIVND (reference sequence). Trimming cost V 6 bases and J 2 bases; bases outside gene matches: 6. The CDR3 contains 15 residues. As DNA, the CDR3 is TGTGCCAGTAGAACCCGGGAGGTCAACACCGGGGAGCTGTTTTTT. As protein: CASRTREVNTGELFF.

CDR3 coding DNA: TGTGCCAGCAGCTTAGGGGGCCCACAGCCCCAGCATTTT. Protein: CASSLGGPQPQHF. The chain joins TRBV7-2 to TRBJ1-5; D perhaps matches TRBD1 (5 bases). This CDR3 spans 13 amino acids. CDR1 is SGHTA, CDR2 FQGNSA, per germline. Trimming took 1 base from V and 7 from J, leaving 8 bases between them.

This clone was seen a single time. The rearrangement links TRBV3-1 (or the pseudogene TRBV3-2) to TRBJ1-1; no reliable D call. The germline V and J ends were trimmed by 3 bases and 10 bases, with 12 bases remaining between them. Germline loops: CDR1 LGHDT, CDR2 YNNKEL (reference sequence). The CDR3 sequence is 12 residues long. The CDR3 DNA reads as TGTGCCAGCAGCCAGTATGAGCGTCTAGCTTTCTTT. It encodes CASSQYERLAFF.

There are a few counts of this clone. This rearrangement joins TRBV19 to TRBJ1-1; the match to TRBD1 covers 7 bases. The CDR3 is 15 residues long. Trimming removed 4 bases from V and 2 bases from J; junction bases left unmatched: 7. Germline V CDR1 and CDR2: LNHDA, SQIVND (reference sequence). DNA of the CDR3: TGTGCCAGTAGTAGGAGGGACAGCCTAAACACTGAAGCTTTCTTT. Translating it yields CASSRRDSLNTEAFF.

J is TRBJ1-6 and V is TRBV9, with TRBD1 identical over 8 bases. The CDR3 contains 17 residues. From germline, CDR1 is SGDLS and CDR2 YYNGEE. V was pared by 5 bases and J by 10 bases, with 17 bases of the junction left unmatched. This CDR3 is CASSRRQGTGEGSPLHF. The CDR3 DNA sequence: TGTGCCAGCAGTAGAAGACAGGGGACGGGGGAAGGGTCACCCCTCCACTTT.

The table lists this clone with a few counts. The V gene is TRBV5-8, the J gene TRBJ1-1; TRBD1 matches at 8 bases. V dropped 4 bases and J dropped 1; count of bases not matched to a gene: 6. The germline CDR1 and CDR2 sequences are SGHTS and YDEGEE. This CDR3 spans 15 amino acids. CDR3 sequence: CASSGYRGANTEAFF. As DNA, the CDR3 is TGTGCCAGCAGCGGTTACAGGGGGGCGAACACTGAAGCTTTCTTT.

The chain's CDR3 is CASTPFAKNIQYF. The CDR3 DNA follows: TGTGCCAGCACCCCATTTGCCAAAAACATTCAGTACTTC. The rearrangement links TRBV11-2 to TRBJ2-4, with D hard to call. The CDR3 extends over 13 amino acids. CDR1 is SGHAT, CDR2 FQNNGV, per germline. The V gene lost 7 bases and the J gene lost 1 base, with 8 bases spanning the gap.

This clone turned up a few times. The chain recombines TRBV19 with TRBJ1-2; tentative D call: TRBD1 (5 bases). CDR1 and CDR2 (germline): LNHDA, SQIVND (reference sequence). The length of the CDR3 is 13 residues. V lost 5 bases, J lost 3 bases, and 10 bases lay in between. This CDR3 is CASSRGTYYGYTF. CDR3 nucleotide sequence: TGTGCCAGTAGTCGGGGGACCTACTATGGCTACACCTTC.

In nucleotides, the CDR3 is TGTGCCAGCAGCTTAGTCGCAGGGAGGGAGCCGGGCTATGGCTACACCTTC. It codes for CASSLVAGREPGYGYTF. The chain carries TRBV13 and TRBJ1-2; maybe TRBD1 (5 bases). Germline V lookup: CDR1 PRHDT, CDR2 FYEKMQ (reference sequence). V dropped 1 base and J dropped 4 bases, with 19 bases sitting between them. There are 17 residues in the CDR3.

This chain joins TRBV7-2 and TRBJ2-1; the D gene is possibly TRBD2 (5 bases). The CDR3 is made up of 12 amino acids. Germline-derived CDR1 and CDR2 are SGHTA and FQGNSA. With 3 bases removed from V and 7 bases from J, the gap between germline ends came to 7 bases. The CDR3 nucleotides are TGTGCCAGCAGCTTGAGCGGTAATGAGCAGTTCTTC. Its protein product is CASSLSGNEQFF. Supplemented by reference TRBV7-2 and TRBJ2-1, the full variable domain reads GAGVSQSPSNKVTEKGKDVELRCDPISGHTALYWYRQSLGQGLEFLIYFQGNSAPDKSGLPSDRFSAERTGGSVSTLTIQRTQQEDSAVYLCASSLSGNEQFFGPGTRLTVL.

V gene TRBV5-4 combines with J gene TRBJ1-2; 9 bases agree with TRBD1. V trimming: 5 bases; J trimming: 8 bases; junction bases outside the gene matches: 10. The CDR3 loop spans 14 amino acids. Germline V gene data show CDR1 as SGHNT and CDR2 as YYREEE (reference sequence). Here the CDR3 reads CASSYRQGERGYTF. The CDR3 nucleotides read TGTGCCAGCAGTTATAGACAGGGGGAAAGGGGCTACACCTTC.

The chain has TRBV20-1 and TRBJ2-1, with D unclear. Germline values: CDR1 DFQATT, CDR2 SNEGSKA (reference sequence). This CDR3 is built from 14 residues. Trimming took off 3 bases at V and 3 bases at J, with 12 bases between the two ends. The CDR3 spells CSASLSSGYNEQFF. DNA for the CDR3: TGCAGTGCTAGTCTTAGTTCGGGCTACAATGAGCAGTTCTTC.

This rearrangement joins TRBV13 to TRBJ1-1, with D perhaps TRBD1 (5 bases). The germline gives CDR1 PRHDT, CDR2 FYEKMQ (reference sequence). V lost 3 bases and J 1 base, leaving 15 bases between the germline ends. The CDR3 consists of 16 residues. CDR3 protein: CASSFMTAPKNTEAFF. The CDR3 region has the DNA TGTGCCAGCAGCTTTATGACAGCCCCGAAGAACACTGAAGCTTTCTTT.

In DNA form, the CDR3 reads TGTGCCAGCAGCAACCATCGGGACAGGGGGTTTCGTAGCAATCAGCCCCAGCATTTT. Its translation is CASSNHRDRGFRSNQPQHF. The chain is built from TRBV21-1 and TRBJ1-5; the table's D call of TRBD1 was not tested on the DNA. TRBV21-1 is marked as a pseudogene. This CDR3 is built from 19 residues.

This clone is a singleton in its sample. The rearrangement joins TRBV21-1 to TRBJ2-7; TRBD2 is the table's D call and was not checked against the DNA. TRBV21-1 is recorded as a pseudogene. CDR3 length: 13 amino acids. CDR3 in amino acids: CANEREGCYEQYF. CDR3 coding DNA: TGTGCCAACGAGCGGGAAGGGTGCTACGAGCAGTACTTC.

This rearrangement joins TRBV24-1 to TRBJ2-3; TRBD2 matches 8 bases. Per the germline V gene, CDR1 is KGHDR and CDR2 is SFDVKD. CDR3 length equals 16 residues. The J segment lost 4 bases and the V segment lost 3 bases, leaving 8 bases of the junction unmatched. This CDR3 reads CATSDQRGTTADTQYF. CDR3 coding DNA: TGTGCCACCAGTGATCAGCGGGGGACAACGGCAGATACGCAGTATTTT.

The CDR3 sequence is CASSQPGRDEQYF. The CDR3 bases are TGTGCCAGCAGCCAGCCGGGAAGAGACGAGCAGTACTTC. The chain recombines TRBV3-1 (or the pseudogene TRBV3-2) with TRBJ2-7, with TRBD2 as a possible D gene (5 bases). This CDR3 spans 13 amino acids. V dropped 3 bases and J dropped 5 bases, with 11 bases sitting between them. CDR1 LGHDT and CDR2 YNNKEL come from the germline V gene (reference sequence).

The rearrangement links TRBV7-9 to TRBJ2-3; 15 bases match TRBD2. The CDR3 has 16 amino acids. Germline V gene sequence: CDR1 SEHNR, CDR2 FQNEAQ (reference sequence). The V gene end was trimmed by 5 bases and the J gene end by 4 bases; junction bases not matched to a gene: 4. CDR3 sequence: CASSRGLAGGPDTQYF. Here the CDR3 DNA reads TGTGCCAGCAGCCGAGGACTAGCGGGGGGGCCAGATACGCAGTATTTT.

The genes are TRBV10-3 and TRBJ1-2, with 10 bases lining up with TRBD1. With V trimmed by 6 bases and J by 1 base, 5 bases remained unmatched. The CDR3 runs 15 residues. Germline CDR1 reads ENHRY; CDR2 reads SYGVKD. CDR3 residues: CAISRGQGFNYGYTF. CDR3 bases: TGTGCCATCAGCCGGGGACAGGGGTTTAACTATGGCTACACCTTC.

V is TRBV6-6 and J is TRBJ2-5; TRBD1 agrees at 8 bases. V was clipped by 8 bases and J by 4 bases; unmatched bases: 3. The CDR3 totals 12 residues. The germline CDR1 and CDR2 sequences are MNHNY and SVGAGI (reference sequence). The CDR3 DNA reads TGTGCCAGCGTAGGACAGGGAGAGACCCAGTACTTC. It specifies CASVGQGETQYF.

This chain uses TRBV18 with TRBJ2-1, with D possibly being TRBD2 (6 bases). Looked up from germline, CDR1 is KGHSH and CDR2 is LQKENI. Trimming shortened V by 2 bases and J by 8 bases, and 10 bases separated the two germline ends. The CDR3 consists of 13 residues. The CDR3 here is CASSPDREYEQFF. The CDR3 DNA sequence: TGTGCCAGCTCACCAGACCGGGAGTATGAGCAGTTCTTC.

V gene TRBV9 combines with J gene TRBJ1-2; 11 positions match TRBD1. V lost 3 bases to trimming and J lost 7 bases; unmatched junction nucleotides: 23. CDR3 length equals 20 residues. Germline loops: CDR1 SGDLS, CDR2 YYNGEE. The CDR3 DNA follows: TGTGCCAGCAGCGCCTCTACAGGACAGGGGGCTGATATGGGGAGCCGTGGCTACACCTTC. Translation gives CASSASTGQGADMGSRGYTF.

Concerning this clone itself: At the DNA level, this CDR3 is encoded by other sequences in the same sample as well. CDR3 in DNA: TGTGCCACCAGTGATCTGGGACAGGGGACAGATACGCAGTATTTT. It translates to CATSDLGQGTDTQYF. The J gene is TRBJ2-3, the V gene TRBV24-1, with TRBD1 matching over 10 bases. Germline V gives CDR1 KGHDR, CDR2 SFDVKD. V was clipped by 3 bases and J by 3 bases; unmatched bases: 2. The CDR3 sequence is 15 residues long.